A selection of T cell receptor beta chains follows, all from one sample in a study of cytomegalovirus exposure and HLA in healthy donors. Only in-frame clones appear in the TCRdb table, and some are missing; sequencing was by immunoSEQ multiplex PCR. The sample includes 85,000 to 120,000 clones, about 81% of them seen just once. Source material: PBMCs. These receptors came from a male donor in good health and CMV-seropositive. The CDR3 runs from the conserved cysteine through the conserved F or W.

CDR3: CASSPPGGPYNEQFF; J: TRBJ2-1; V: TRBV28; length: 15
CDR3: CSVDGRGTNTEAFF; J: TRBJ1-1; V: TRBV29-1; length: 14
CDR3: CASRPGSSYEQYF; J: TRBJ2-7; V: TRBV7-8; length: 13
CDR3: CASSSGGGGPYNEQFF; J: TRBJ2-1; V: TRBV5-1; length: 16
CDR3: CASSPLAGGRYEQYF; J: TRBJ2-7; V: TRBV7-6; length: 15
CDR3: CASSFGTGDLNEQFF; J: TRBJ2-1; V: TRBV5-1; length: 15
CDR3: CASSWGLGGPETQYF; J: TRBJ2-5; V: TRBV5-1; length: 15
CDR3: CASSLTTRDTEAFF; J: TRBJ1-1; V: TRBV5-1; length: 14
CDR3: CASSVFLSGVQPQHF; J: TRBJ1-5; V: TRBV6-5; length: 15
CDR3: CASSLGTGGIYEQYF; J: TRBJ2-7; V: TRBV5-1; length: 15
CDR3: CASSEGFRQGYTF; J: TRBJ1-2; V: TRBV28; length: 13
CDR3: CASSTTSFNEQFF; J: TRBJ2-1; V: TRBV6-4; length: 13
CDR3: CASSLVTPLAFF; J: TRBJ1-1; V: TRBV7-9; length: 12
CDR3: CASSLGSSGTQETQYF; J: TRBJ2-5; V: TRBV28; length: 16
CDR3: CASQREGLGYEQYF; J: TRBJ2-7; V: TRBV6-6; length: 14
CDR3: CASSPQGYTEAFF; J: TRBJ1-1; V: TRBV6-6; length: 13
CDR3: CAWNRRGGSNQPQHF; J: TRBJ1-5; V: TRBV30; length: 15
CDR3: CASSLWSSGTDTQYF; J: TRBJ2-3; V: TRBV28; length: 15
CDR3: CASSLGHLGTSGRASYEQYF; J: TRBJ2-7; V: TRBV5-1; length: 20
CDR3: CASSATGGRSNQPQHF; J: TRBJ1-5; V: TRBV6-1; length: 16
CDR3: CASGQAHTEAFF; J: TRBJ1-1; V: TRBV28; length: 12
CDR3: CASSFLYGEKTNEKLFF; J: TRBJ1-4; V: TRBV7-9; length: 17
CDR3: CSAPSAKTQYF; J: TRBJ2-5; V: TRBV20-1; length: 11
CDR3: CASSATSQNTGELFF; J: TRBJ2-2; V: TRBV5-6; length: 15
CDR3: CASSQDAYSYNEQFF; J: TRBJ2-1; V: TRBV4-3; length: 15
CDR3: CASSLGSTGGGTEAFF; J: TRBJ1-1; V: TRBV28; length: 16
CDR3: CASRFEAVRETQYF; J: TRBJ2-5; V: TRBV7-9; length: 14
CDR3: CASSVSGRATNEKLFF; J: TRBJ1-4; V: TRBV9; length: 16
CDR3: CASSQSDRVSDEQFF; J: TRBJ2-1; V: TRBV14; length: 15
CDR3: CASSPKGGRETQYF; J: TRBJ2-5; V: TRBV7-6; length: 14
CDR3: CAWSRTSYYNERFF; J: TRBJ2-1; V: TRBV30; length: 14